One and the same sample provided the 2 T cell receptor beta chains below, sequenced in a study of control samples from healthy donors and cancer patients. Produced via immunoSEQ multiplex PCR; TCRdb's table is partial and in-frame only. The sample holds under 200,000 clones, around 91% seen once. The specimen was blood. Receptors originate from a woman in her 30s in good health.

The V gene is TRBV11-3, the J gene TRBJ1-2, with 8 bases fitting TRBD1. This CDR3 spans 13 amino acids. Germline lookup yields CDR1 SGHNT and CDR2 YENEEA. V was pared by 5 bases and J by 4 bases, with 3 bases of the junction left unmatched. The CDR3 nucleotides read TGTGCCAGCAGCCAGACAGGGGCCTATGGCTACACCTTC. This encodes CASSQTGAYGYTF.

The V and J genes are TRBV18 and TRBJ1-3; D remains unclear. V was shortened by 6 bases and J by 0 bases, with 9 bases between the two germline ends. Germline assignment: CDR1 KGHSH and CDR2 LQKENI. CDR3 length: 14 amino acids. CDR3 coding DNA: TGTGCCAGCTCCGACTTGAGCTCTGGAAACACCATATATTTT. This gives the protein CASSDLSSGNTIYF. The entire variable domain, with the rest obtained from reference TRBV18 and TRBJ1-3, is as follows: NAGVMQNPRHLVRRRGQEARLRCSPMKGHSHVYWYRQLPEEGLKFMVYLQKENIIDESGMPKERFSAEFPKEGPSILRIQQVVRGDSAAYFCASSDLSSGNTIYFGEGSWLTVV.